A single sample gave rise to the 24 T cell receptor beta chains below, sequenced in a study of vaccination effects on CD4 cells after COVID-19. No antigen has been identified for these receptors. Antigen-specific CD4+ T cells were expanded with viral peptide pools in the ViraFEST assay before sequencing. Isolating CD4+ T cells followed more than 9 days of culture. No vaccinee had earlier SARS-CoV-2 infection, and nucleocapsid antibodies were negative. Method: immunoSEQ multiplex PCR; TCRdb's copy keeps in-frame clones and lacks some. The sample contains more than 40,000 clones, around 78% of which appear only once. The sequenced sample was CD4+ T cells from PBMCs cultured with SARS-CoV-2 spike peptides, obtained before COVID-19 vaccination. The receptors were gathered from a human donor who received a COVID-19 vaccine.

V gene TRBV30 combines with J gene TRBJ2-4; no reliable D call. This CDR3 comprises 14 residues. V gave up 1 base and J gave up 9 bases, with 16 bases separating them. Per germline, CDR1 GTSNPN and CDR2 SVGIG (reference sequence). CDR3 sequence (DNA): TGTGCCTGGAGTGAAGACCTAGGGCTGGGCATTCAGTACTTC. Its protein product is CAWSEDLGLGIQYF.

The chain uses TRBV18 and TRBJ1-1, with D unresolved. This CDR3 region has 12 residues. The V gene's germline CDR1 is KGHSH and CDR2 LQKENI. V lost 2 bases and J lost 8, with 9 bases in between. CDR3 DNA sequence: TGTGCCAGCTCACCAAGTGCGGGCGAAGCTTTCTTT. Residues: CASSPSAGEAFF. Full variable domain (rest looked up from reference TRBV18 and TRBJ1-1): NAGVMQNPRHLVRRRGQEARLRCSPMKGHSHVYWYRQLPEEGLKFMVYLQKENIIDESGMPKERFSAEFPKEGPSILRIQQVVRGDSAAYFCASSPSAGEAFFGQGTRLTVV.

This clone was recorded a few times. This rearrangement joins TRBV5-1 to TRBJ2-1; 11 nucleotides align to TRBD2. The trim removed 1 base at V and 7 bases at J, leaving 10 bases unmatched. The CDR3 totals 17 residues. The V gene's germline CDR1 is SGHRS and CDR2 YFSETQ. The CDR3 DNA reads TGCGCCAGCAGCTTGTCTATTAGCGGGGGGGCCTCGAATGAGCAGTTCTTC. Protein product: CASSLSISGGASNEQFF.

V gene TRBV28 combines with J gene TRBJ2-5; weak D call: TRBD2 (6 bases). Trimming cost V 5 bases and J 2 bases, with 9 bases left between them. The CDR3 runs 13 residues. Per germline, CDR1 MDHEN and CDR2 SYDVKM. CDR3 in amino acids: CASSPGDQETQYF. DNA of the CDR3: TGTGCCAGCAGTCCGGGAGATCAAGAGACCCAGTACTTC.

The chain uses TRBV5-1 and TRBJ2-1; the D is unclear. The CDR3 runs 11 residues. Germline-derived CDR1 and CDR2 are SGHRS and YFSETQ. The V and J ends lost 2 bases and 5 bases respectively, with 2 bases between them. The chain's CDR3 is CASSFDNEQFF. CDR3 DNA: TGCGCCAGCAGCTTCGACAATGAGCAGTTCTTC.

The chain couples TRBV18 to TRBJ2-5; D uncertain. Germline assignment: CDR1 KGHSH and CDR2 LQKENI. The V end was cut by 4 bases, the J end by 3 bases, with 18 bases between. This CDR3 is built from 16 residues. In DNA, the CDR3 is TGTGCCAGCTCACTATCTCTTGGGCAGACGGAAGAGACCCAGTACTTC. Its protein is CASSLSLGQTEETQYF.

This clone was recorded a few times. The chain links TRBV9 to TRBJ2-1; tentative D call: TRBD2 (7 bases). The CDR3 covers 14 residues. Germline V gene data show CDR1 as SGDLS and CDR2 as YYNGEE. Trimming cost V 3 bases and J 9 bases, with 16 bases left between them. CDR3 in amino acids: CASSAGGGAVEQFF. In DNA form, the CDR3 reads TGTGCCAGCAGCGCAGGAGGGGGGGCTGTTGAGCAGTTCTTC.

V is TRBV5-6 and J is TRBJ1-5; no firm D call. V was cut by 1 base and J by 2 bases, with 7 bases left in between. Looked up from germline, CDR1 is SGHDT and CDR2 is YYEEEE. The CDR3 loop spans 14 amino acids. The CDR3 coding sequence is TGTGCCAGCAGCTTGAGACCGGGCAATCAGCCCCAGCATTTT. Its protein product is CASSLRPGNQPQHF.

The chain combines TRBV3-1 (or the pseudogene TRBV3-2) with TRBJ2-2; D unresolved. Per germline, CDR1 LGHDT and CDR2 YNNKEL (reference sequence). V was shortened by 1 base and J by 7 bases, with 13 bases between the two germline ends. The CDR3 contains 15 residues. CDR3 nucleotide sequence: TGTGCCAGCAGCCAAGCCCGGACGTTGGGCGGGGAGCTGTTTTTT. It yields the protein CASSQARTLGGELFF.

V is TRBV5-1 and J is TRBJ2-7; 8 bases agree with TRBD1. Unmatched junction bases numbered 7, after V lost 4 bases and J lost 4 bases. Germline V gene data show CDR1 as SGHRS and CDR2 as YFSETQ. CDR3 size: 14 residues. CDR3 in amino acids: CASSPSTGAYEQYV. DNA for the CDR3: TGCGCCAGCAGCCCGTCGACAGGGGCTTACGAGCAGTACGTC.

V is TRBV5-1 and J is TRBJ2-5; D possibly corresponds to TRBD1 (6 bases). Germline V lookup: CDR1 SGHRS, CDR2 YFSETQ. Trimming stripped 2 bases from V and 5 bases from J, with 19 bases between. CDR3 length: 16 residues. CDR3 sequence reads: CASSFQLQGMRETQYF. The CDR3 DNA reads TGCGCCAGCAGCTTCCAATTGCAGGGGATGAGGGAGACCCAGTACTTC. The variable domain in full, with the rest retrieved from reference TRBV5-1 and TRBJ2-5, is KAGVTQTPRYLIKTRGQQVTLSCSPISGHRSVSWYQQTPGQGLQFLFEYFSETQRNKGNFPGRFSGRQFSNSRSEMNVSTLELGDSALYLCASSFQLQGMRETQYFGPGTRLLVL.

The V call is TRBV5-4, the J call TRBJ1-2; D gene ambiguous. Between the trimmed V and J ends, which lost 2 bases and 4 bases, there was a span of 6 bases. Germline lookup yields CDR1 SGHNT and CDR2 YYREEE (reference sequence). The CDR3 is 12 residues long. The CDR3 nucleotides are TGTGCCAGCAGCTTTGGCAGCTATGGCTACACCTTC. Protein sequence: CASSFGSYGYTF.

This chain connects TRBV6-1 to TRBJ1-4, with 10 bases that match TRBD1. CDR3 length: 15 amino acids. The germline V gene encodes CDR1 MNHNS and CDR2 SASEGT. V lost 2 bases, J lost 6 bases, and 3 bases stayed unmatched. DNA for the CDR3: TGTGCCAGCAGTGAAATAGGGACAGGGGATGAAAAACTGTTTTTT. Its translation: CASSEIGTGDEKLFF.

This clone was picked up one time. This chain connects TRBV5-1 to TRBJ2-5; D is perhaps TRBD2 (5 bases). The V gene lost 6 bases and the J gene lost 5 bases, with 17 bases spanning the gap. Germline loops: CDR1 SGHRS, CDR2 YFSETQ. The CDR3 is 14 amino acids. The CDR3 loop is CASNKDLPGETQYF. CDR3 coding DNA: TGCGCCAGCAACAAGGACCTCCCGGGGGAGACCCAGTACTTC.

The V call is TRBV24-1, the J call TRBJ1-1; TRBD1 matches at 7 bases. The V and J ends lost 3 bases and 1 base, in that order; junction bases with no gene match: 4. Germline values: CDR1 KGHDR, CDR2 SFDVKD. This CDR3 has 15 amino acids. The CDR3 coding sequence is TGTGCCACCAGTGATGCGAGACAGGGGAACACTGAAGCTTTCTTT. This gives the protein CATSDARQGNTEAFF.

This chain links TRBV9 with TRBJ2-5; weak D call: TRBD2 (6 bases). Trimming removed 0 bases at V and 4 bases at J, with 10 bases between. The CDR3 is made up of 14 amino acids. The germline gives CDR1 SGDLS, CDR2 YYNGEE. The CDR3 region has the DNA TGTGCCAGCAGCGTAGGAGGAGGGGCAGAGACCCAGTACTTC. Its translation: CASSVGGGAETQYF.

The CDR3: CASSLKKNTEAFF. CDR3 coding DNA: TGTGCCAGCAGTTTGAAGAAGAACACTGAAGCTTTCTTT. The chain carries TRBV12-3 or TRBV12-4 and TRBJ1-1; D gene unclear. The CDR3 is made up of 13 amino acids. With 3 bases removed from V and 1 base from J, the gap between germline ends came to 6 bases.

CDR3 coding DNA: TGTGCCAGCAGTCGCGAGGGGGTCAGCTATGGCTACACCTTC. It yields the protein CASSREGVSYGYTF. The chain is built from TRBV6-6 and TRBJ1-2; D may be TRBD1 (6 bases). CDR3 length: 14 amino acids. Germline V gene data show CDR1 as MNHNY and CDR2 as SVGAGI (reference sequence). With 5 bases removed from V and 4 bases from J, the gap between germline ends came to 14 bases.

The chain uses TRBV4-1 and TRBJ2-1, with 12 nucleotides matching TRBD2. Germline V gene data show CDR1 as MGHRA and CDR2 as YSYEKL. The CDR3 sequence is 19 residues long. The ends lost 0 bases at V and 1 base at J; junction bases unmatched: 7. The CDR3 region is CASSQDPSGGALSYNEQFF. CDR3 bases: TGCGCCAGCAGCCAAGATCCTAGCGGGGGGGCCTTATCCTACAATGAGCAGTTCTTC.

This clone was recorded a few times. In DNA, the CDR3 is TGTGCCAGCAGCCCCCTCGCCGGGGAGCTGTTTTTT. This codes for CASSPLAGELFF. The chain uses TRBV7-9 and TRBJ2-2; D remains unclear. The V gene's germline CDR1 is SEHNR and CDR2 FQNEAQ (reference sequence). This CDR3 contains 12 residues. The V and J ends lost 5 bases and 6 bases respectively, with 7 bases between them.

This clone was detected only once. The rearrangement joins TRBV27 to TRBJ1-2; possibly TRBD1 for D (6 bases). Germline V gene sequence: CDR1 MNHEY, CDR2 SMNVEV (reference sequence). The V end lost 6 bases, the J end lost 7 bases, and 15 bases lay between the germline ends. The CDR3 has 13 amino acids. The CDR3 sequence is CASSSTLGAGYTF. CDR3 nucleotide sequence: TGTGCCAGCAGCAGCACCCTGGGGGCTGGCTACACCTTC.

This clone was recorded a few times. The same CDR3 is also encoded by other DNA sequences in this sample. V is TRBV6-5 and J is TRBJ1-5; D call uncertain. CDR3 length: 13 residues. The V end was cut by 4 bases, the J end by 0 bases, with 4 bases between. Germline V gene data show CDR1 as MNHEY and CDR2 as SVGAGI. In DNA, the CDR3 is TGTGCCAGCAGTTCTTATAGCAATCAGCCCCAGCATTTT. Protein: CASSSYSNQPQHF.

The CDR3 sequence is CASSASPQEETQYF. The CDR3 nucleotides read TGTGCCAGCAGCGCGTCTCCCCAGGAAGAGACCCAGTACTTC. The chain combines TRBV9 with TRBJ2-5, with D hard to call. Between the trimmed V and J ends, which lost 3 bases and 3 bases, there was a span of 12 bases. This CDR3 is 14 amino acids long. Germline-derived CDR1 and CDR2 are SGDLS and YYNGEE.

This chain connects TRBV7-2 to TRBJ2-3; D uncertain. The CDR3 has 13 residues. The germline V gene encodes CDR1 SGHTA and CDR2 FQGNSA. The ends were cut back, 3 bases at V and 6 bases at J, with 10 bases in the middle. This CDR3 is CASSFIPGDTQYF. The DNA for the CDR3 is TGTGCCAGCAGCTTTATCCCTGGGGATACGCAGTATTTT. The full variable domain, completed using reference TRBV7-2 and TRBJ2-3, is GAGVSQSPSNKVTEKGKDVELRCDPISGHTALYWYRQSLGQGLEFLIYFQGNSAPDKSGLPSDRFSAERTGGSVSTLTIQRTQQEDSAVYLCASSFIPGDTQYFGPGTRLTVL.